This section outlines one TCR beta chain sequence together with its context. The germline V gene encodes CDR1 LNHDA and CDR2 SQIVND (reference sequence). This CDR3 has 14 amino acids. Trimming left V 6 bases short and J 3 bases short, with 12 bases between. The sample belongs to a study of blood T cell repertoires in COVID-19. At the level of the study: Specimens from acute and convalescent COVID-19 originated in the United States, Italy and Spain. PBMCs, B-cell-depleted T cells, or T cells were the source of the cDNA or gDNA that made up the material.

Authors' analysis steps: Quantification of nucleated cells was approximated via reference gene primer amplification. This table comes from immunoSEQ multiplex PCR, and its TCRdb copy is limited to in-frame clones, with some not included. The D gene and trimming were derived from the DNA, and the V and J assignments and clone size from that table. This repertoire shows some 270,000 clones, roughly 84% found once; its top ten account for about 15%. This rearrangement joins TRBV19 to TRBJ1-5; D call uncertain. This receptor was obtained from a person aged 70 to 85 with COVID-19, enrolled during active disease. Material for sequencing was peripheral blood. The CDR3 DNA follows: TGTGCCAGTAGGATGTCAGAGGCCAATCAGCCCCAGCATTTT. Translating it yields CASRMSEANQPQHF. Together with reference TRBV19 and TRBJ1-5, the CDR3 gives the full variable domain: DGGITQSPKYLFRKEGQNVTLSCEQNLNHDAMYWYRQDPGQGLRLIYYSQIVNDFQKGDIAEGYSVSREKKESFPLTVTSAQKNPTAFYLCASRMSEANQPQHFGDGTRLSIL.